Following are 26 T cell receptor beta chains from one sample sequenced in a study of blood T cell repertoires in COVID-19. This table comes from immunoSEQ multiplex PCR, and its TCRdb copy is limited to in-frame clones, with some not included. The data contain about 31,000 clones, 85% to 90% of them singletons. Input material: peripheral blood. The receptors were sampled from an older man with acute or convalescent COVID-19.

This clone came up once. This chain links TRBV19 with TRBJ1-5, with 7 nucleotides matching TRBD1. This CDR3 is 16 amino acids long. Germline-derived CDR1 and CDR2 are LNHDA and SQIVND (reference sequence). V was pared by 2 bases and J by 4 bases, with 8 bases of the junction left unmatched. CDR3 loop: CASSISTGAPNQPQHF. In DNA, the CDR3 is TGTGCCAGTAGTATAAGTACAGGGGCTCCAAATCAGCCCCAGCATTTT.

The rearrangement uses TRBV29-1 and TRBJ2-7, with D unclear. Trimming removed 8 bases at V and 3 bases at J, with 14 bases between. Germline values: CDR1 SQVTM, CDR2 ANQGSEA. The CDR3 spans 12 residues. The CDR3 DNA reads TGCAGCATCAAATTTGCGAGCTACGAGCAGTACTTC. Translating gives CSIKFASYEQYF.

The chain uses TRBV6-5 and TRBJ1-1; D is perhaps TRBD1 (5 bases). The CDR3 covers 13 residues. Germline CDR1 MNHEY, CDR2 SVGAGI. Trimming cost V 7 bases and J 4 bases, with 13 bases left between them. CDR3 region: CASKRGGGTEAFF. The CDR3, as DNA: TGTGCCAGCAAGCGGGGCGGGGGCACTGAAGCTTTCTTT.

This clone came up once. V and J are TRBV18 and TRBJ2-7; 7 nucleotides line up with TRBD1. This CDR3 region has 15 residues. The V gene's germline CDR1 is KGHSH and CDR2 LQKENI. V was pared by 4 bases and J by 3 bases, with 9 bases of the junction left unmatched. For the CDR3, the DNA is TGTGCCAGCTCACGGGACAGCCCGACCCTCTACGAGCAGTACTTC. Translated: CASSRDSPTLYEQYF.

In this sample, this clone turned up once. The V gene is TRBV14, the J gene TRBJ1-5; possibly TRBD1 for D (5 bases). V was cut by 1 base and J by 6 bases, with 7 bases left in between. This CDR3 has 13 amino acids. In germline, CDR1 is SGHDN, CDR2 FVKESK. CDR3 in amino acids: CASSQGQGQPQHF. In DNA, the CDR3 is TGTGCCAGCAGCCAAGGGCAGGGTCAGCCCCAGCATTTT.

This clone was recorded only once. The chain employs TRBV18 and TRBJ1-5, with 7 bases matching TRBD1. Germline CDR1 KGHSH, CDR2 LQKENI. The CDR3 runs 14 residues. Germline trimming cut 3 bases from V and 2 bases from J; bases unmatched to any gene: 1. The CDR3 reads CASSPGQRNQPQHF. The CDR3, as DNA: TGTGCCAGCTCACCGGGACAGCGCAATCAGCCCCAGCATTTT.

The V call is TRBV19, the J call TRBJ2-3; no definite D call. V was clipped by 4 bases and J by 0 bases, with 14 bases between them. This CDR3 region has 16 residues. Germline CDR1 is LNHDA and CDR2 is SQIVND (reference sequence). CDR3 sequence (DNA): TGTGCCAGTAGTAGATCGCCTACAGCTAGCACAGATACGCAGTATTTT. It is translated as CASSRSPTASTDTQYF.

The rearrangement joins TRBV30 to TRBJ1-4; D is undetermined. V was cut by 0 bases and J by 3 bases, with 11 bases left in between. Germline V gives CDR1 GTSNPN, CDR2 SVGIG (reference sequence). This CDR3 spans 15 amino acids. The DNA for the CDR3 is TGTGCCTGGAGTGTGCCTCACGAGGCTAATGAAAAACTGTTTTTT. This gives the protein CAWSVPHEANEKLFF.

The chain's CDR3 is CASSFSNGEDTEAFF. CDR3 sequence (DNA): TGTGCCAGCAGTTTCTCGAACGGTGAAGACACTGAAGCTTTCTTT. The chain is built from TRBV28 and TRBJ1-1, with D uncertain. The V gene lost 3 bases and the J gene lost 3 bases, with 14 bases spanning the gap. CDR3 size: 15 residues. Germline CDR1 is MDHEN and CDR2 is SYDVKM.

The V and J genes are TRBV9 and TRBJ2-7; 10 positions match TRBD1. CDR1 and CDR2 (germline): SGDLS, YYNGEE. The CDR3 sequence is 14 residues long. Trimming removed 4 bases from V and 3 bases from J; junction bases left unmatched: 4. CDR3 sequence (DNA): TGTGCCAGCAGCATTCGGACAGGGGGCTACGAGCAGTACTTC. Amino acid sequence: CASSIRTGGYEQYF.

This chain links TRBV27 with TRBJ2-2, with 7 bases aligning to TRBD2. V gave up 2 bases and J gave up 1 base; unmatched junction bases: 1. Looked up from germline, CDR1 is MNHEY and CDR2 is SMNVEV (reference sequence). The CDR3 spans 15 residues. The CDR3 coding sequence is TGTGCCAGCAGTTTACTAGCGGTGAACACCGGGGAGCTGTTTTTT. This codes for CASSLLAVNTGELFF.

The chain employs TRBV5-4 and TRBJ1-1, with D tentatively TRBD1 (6 bases). V was clipped by 5 bases and J by 4 bases, with 24 bases between them. Germline V CDR1 and CDR2: SGHNT, YYREEE (reference sequence). This CDR3 has 17 amino acids. The CDR3 loop is CASRGAYEGYPGTEAFF. CDR3 nucleotides: TGTGCCAGCAGGGGGGCCTATGAAGGGTACCCCGGCACTGAAGCTTTCTTT.

V usage is TRBV7-8 and J usage is TRBJ2-5; perhaps TRBD1 as D (5 bases). The V end lost 5 bases, the J end lost 5 bases, and 18 bases lay between the germline ends. Germline V gene data show CDR1 as SGHVS and CDR2 as FQNEAQ. The CDR3 is made up of 15 amino acids. The CDR3 nucleotides are TGTGCCAGCAGCCGGGTAGGGGCGATGAGGGAGACCCAGTACTTC. Translation: CASSRVGAMRETQYF.

V usage is TRBV19 and J usage is TRBJ1-2; 9 positions agree with TRBD1. This CDR3 is built from 11 residues. V was pared by 10 bases and J by 5 bases, with 2 bases of the junction left unmatched. CDR1 and CDR2 (germline): LNHDA, SQIVND (reference sequence). The CDR3 protein is CATGTGYGYTF. In DNA, the CDR3 is TGTGCCACCGGGACAGGGTATGGCTACACCTTC.

V gene TRBV5-1 combines with J gene TRBJ1-6; D is uncertain. V gave up 1 base and J gave up 4 bases, with 6 bases separating them. This CDR3 region has 14 residues. Germline V lookup: CDR1 SGHRS, CDR2 YFSETQ. The CDR3 protein is CASSLRTYNSPLHF. CDR3 sequence (DNA): TGCGCCAGCAGCTTGCGAACTTATAATTCACCCCTCCACTTT.

The chain has TRBV6-5 and TRBJ2-3; D is uncertain. V lost 4 bases to trimming and J lost 6 bases, with 5 bases between them. Germline V gene lookup returns CDR1 MNHEY and CDR2 SVGAGI. The CDR3 runs 11 residues. The DNA for the CDR3 is TGTGCCAGCAGTTCACAGGATACGCAGTATTTT. It specifies CASSSQDTQYF.

CDR3 sequence (DNA): TGCGCCAGCAGCTTGGGAGGTGCCCCTAGCACAGATACGCAGTATTTT. This sequence encodes CASSLGGAPSTDTQYF. This chain joins TRBV5-1 and TRBJ2-3, with unresolved D. This CDR3 has 16 amino acids. Looked up from germline, CDR1 is SGHRS and CDR2 is YFSETQ. V was cut by 0 bases and J by 0 bases, with 11 bases left in between.

The CDR3 reads CASSLTGTVSYEQYF. The CDR3 nucleotides read TGCGCCAGCAGCTTGACCGGGACAGTCTCCTACGAGCAGTACTTC. The V call is TRBV5-1, the J call TRBJ2-7; 7 nucleotides line up with TRBD1. The germline gives CDR1 SGHRS, CDR2 YFSETQ. CDR3 length: 15 residues. With V trimmed by 1 base and J by 0 bases, 4 bases remained unmatched.

The V call is TRBV18, the J call TRBJ2-7, with D possibly TRBD2 on 7 matching bases. The CDR3 runs 14 residues. CDR1 and CDR2 (germline): KGHSH, LQKENI. Between the trimmed V and J ends, which lost 4 bases and 5 bases, there was a span of 15 bases. In DNA form, the CDR3 reads TGTGCCAGCTCACGAGGGGGGGGGCCCAACGAGCAGTACTTC. This sequence encodes CASSRGGGPNEQYF.

This sequence joins TRBV27 and TRBJ2-7, with 12 nucleotides matching TRBD1. Germline CDR1 and CDR2: MNHEY and SMNVEV (reference sequence). The junction had 5 bases not matched to a gene; V was cut back by 5 bases and J by 3 bases. The CDR3 totals 15 residues. The CDR3 region is CASSPRDRGRYEQYF. In DNA form, the CDR3 reads TGTGCCAGCAGTCCTCGGGACAGGGGGCGCTACGAGCAGTACTTC.

The chain recombines TRBV6-6 with TRBJ2-3; D is uncertain. CDR3 length equals 15 residues. The V end was cut by 6 bases, the J end by 1 base, with 14 bases between. The germline V gene encodes CDR1 MNHNY and CDR2 SVGAGI (reference sequence). The CDR3 region is CASSREEGGTDTQYF. For the CDR3, the DNA is TGTGCCAGCAGCCGAGAGGAAGGAGGCACAGATACGCAGTATTTT.

This chain links TRBV19 with TRBJ2-5; D might be TRBD2 (5 bases). CDR3 length equals 14 residues. Germline V CDR1 and CDR2: LNHDA, SQIVND (reference sequence). V was shortened by 6 bases and J by 5 bases, with 16 bases between the two germline ends. CDR3 sequence (DNA): TGTGCCAGTAGCCAGAGCGGTACCGCGGAGACCCAGTACTTC. Its protein product is CASSQSGTAETQYF.

The chain uses TRBV6-1 and TRBJ1-2; D gene uncertain. CDR1 and CDR2 (germline): MNHNS, SASEGT. This CDR3 contains 12 residues. Trimming took off 2 bases at V and 7 bases at J, with 8 bases between the two ends. CDR3 in DNA: TGTGCCAGCAGTGAACCTCCAGGTGGCTACACCTTC. Translation gives CASSEPPGGYTF.

This clone was found once. At one end, the junction sequence differs from germline, possibly due to a read error. V is TRBV10-3 and J is TRBJ2-7, with TRBD1 matching over 10 bases. The germline gives CDR1 ENHRY, CDR2 SYGVKD. The CDR3 runs 13 residues. CDR3 in amino acids: CAFSRTGGNEQYF. The CDR3 DNA reads as TGTGCCTTCAGCAGGACAGGGGGAAACGAGCAGTACTTC.

The CDR3 spells CASSLAPRSRGNTIYF. The CDR3 region has the DNA TGTGCCAGCAGCTTAGCTCCTCGGTCGAGAGGAAACACCATATATTTT. The chain has TRBV7-2 and TRBJ1-3, with D unclear. The ends were cut back, 0 bases at V and 4 bases at J, with 13 bases in the middle. CDR3 length equals 16 residues. Germline V gene sequence: CDR1 SGHTA, CDR2 FQGNSA.

CDR3 nucleotide sequence: TGTGCCAGCAGCCTTATGTGGGGAGATGAGCAGTTCTTC. It codes for CASSLMWGDEQFF. This chain uses TRBV27 with TRBJ2-1, with D perhaps matching TRBD2 (5 bases). This CDR3 contains 13 residues. Looked up from germline, CDR1 is MNHEY and CDR2 is SMNVEV (reference sequence). V gave up 6 bases and J gave up 8 bases, with 14 bases separating them.